This T cell receptor beta chain was recorded in a study of T cell responses to AZD1222 COVID-19 vaccine. General study findings and limits: The CD4 TCRs associated with vaccination extended across spike and predominated at 160-218 and 743-854.

Using immunoSEQ multiplex PCR, the repertoire was profiled, and TCRdb retains in-frame clones only, with some absent. Here the sample spans fewer than 150,000 clones, 80% to 90% being singletons. There are 15 residues in the CDR3. Germline CDR1 and CDR2: MNHEY and SMNVEV (reference sequence). V gave up 6 bases and J gave up 6 bases, with 15 bases separating them. Points on this clone: The antigen is not known.

Specimen: peripheral blood, collected on day 0 of AZD1222 vaccination. The sequence came from an adult in good health. This sequence joins TRBV27 and TRBJ1-6; D is unclear. CDR3 coding DNA: TGTGCCAGCAGCTTTAGCGGACGGATTAATTCACCCCTCCACTTT. Encoded protein: CASSFSGRINSPLHF.